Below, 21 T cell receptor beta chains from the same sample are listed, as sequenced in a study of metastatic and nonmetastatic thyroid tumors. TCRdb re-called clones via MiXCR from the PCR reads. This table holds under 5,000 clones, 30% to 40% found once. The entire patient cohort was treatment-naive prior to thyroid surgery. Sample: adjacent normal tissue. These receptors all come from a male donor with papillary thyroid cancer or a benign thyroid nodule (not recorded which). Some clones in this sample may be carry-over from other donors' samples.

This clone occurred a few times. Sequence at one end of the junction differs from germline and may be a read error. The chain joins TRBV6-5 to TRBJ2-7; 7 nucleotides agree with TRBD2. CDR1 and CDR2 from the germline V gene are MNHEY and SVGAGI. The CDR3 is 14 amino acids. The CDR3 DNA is TGTGCCAGCAGTTACCCGAGCGGGATCTACGGGCAGTACTTC. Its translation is CASSYPSGIYGQYF.

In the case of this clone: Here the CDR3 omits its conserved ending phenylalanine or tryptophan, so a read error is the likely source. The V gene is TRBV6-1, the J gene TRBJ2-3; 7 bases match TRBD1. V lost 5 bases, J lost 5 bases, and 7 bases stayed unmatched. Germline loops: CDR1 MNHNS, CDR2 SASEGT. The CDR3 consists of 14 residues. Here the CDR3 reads CASSLGGAKDTQYC. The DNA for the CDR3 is TGTGCCAGCAGTCTAGGGGGCGCGAAAGATACGCAGTATTGT.

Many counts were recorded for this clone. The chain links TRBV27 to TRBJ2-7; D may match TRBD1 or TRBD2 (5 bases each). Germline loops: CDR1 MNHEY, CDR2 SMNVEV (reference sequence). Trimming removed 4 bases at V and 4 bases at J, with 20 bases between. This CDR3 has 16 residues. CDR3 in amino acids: CASSSGSGPTPYEQYF. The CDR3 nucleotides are TGTGCCAGCAGTTCCGGGTCGGGACCGACGCCTTACGAGCAGTACTTC.

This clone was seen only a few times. The CDR3 region is CATSRDPGGVSPLHF. CDR3 bases: TGTGCCACCAGCAGGGACCCCGGGGGGGTCTCACCCCTCCACTTT. The chain uses TRBV15 and TRBJ1-6; weak D call: TRBD1 (5 bases). There are 15 residues in the CDR3. The germline gives CDR1 LNHNV, CDR2 YYDKDF (reference sequence). The germline V and J ends were trimmed by 3 bases and 10 bases, with 16 bases remaining between them.

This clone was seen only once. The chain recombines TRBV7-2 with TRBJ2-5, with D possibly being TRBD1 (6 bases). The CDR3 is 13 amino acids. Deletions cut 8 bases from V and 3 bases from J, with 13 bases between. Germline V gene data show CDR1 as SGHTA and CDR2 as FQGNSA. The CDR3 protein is CASGRQAEETQYF. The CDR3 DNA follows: TGTGCCAGCGGACGACAGGCCGAAGAGACCCAGTACTTC. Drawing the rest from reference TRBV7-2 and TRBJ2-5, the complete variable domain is GAGVSQSPSNKVTEKGKDVELRCDPISGHTALYWYRQSLGQGLEFLIYFQGNSAPDKSGLPSDRFSAERTGGSVSTLTIQRTQQEDSAVYLCASGRQAEETQYFGPGTRLLVL.

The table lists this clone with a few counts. The CDR3 sequence is CSVAIGADYNEQFF. The CDR3 DNA follows: TGCAGCGTTGCAATAGGAGCGGACTATAATGAGCAGTTCTTC. The chain links TRBV29-1 to TRBJ2-1; perhaps TRBD2 as D (6 bases). Per germline, CDR1 SQVTM and CDR2 ANQGSEA. V lost 4 bases and J 7 bases, leaving 17 bases between the germline ends. This CDR3 spans 14 amino acids.

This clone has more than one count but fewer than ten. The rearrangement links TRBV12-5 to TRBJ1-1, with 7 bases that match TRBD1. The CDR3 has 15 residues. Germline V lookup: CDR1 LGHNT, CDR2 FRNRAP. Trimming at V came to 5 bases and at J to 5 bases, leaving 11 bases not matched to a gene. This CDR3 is CASGPGTGVGTEAFF. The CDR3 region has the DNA TGTGCTAGTGGTCCCGGAACAGGGGTGGGGACTGAAGCTTTCTTT.

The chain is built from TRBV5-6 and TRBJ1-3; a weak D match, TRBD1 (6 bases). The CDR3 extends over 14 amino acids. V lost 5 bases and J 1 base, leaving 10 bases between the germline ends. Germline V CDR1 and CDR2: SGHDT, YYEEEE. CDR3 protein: CASRKTGSGNTIYF. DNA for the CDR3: TGTGCCAGCAGAAAGACAGGTTCTGGAAACACCATATATTTT. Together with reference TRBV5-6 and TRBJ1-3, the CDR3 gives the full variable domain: DAGVTQSPTHLIKTRGQQVTLRCSPKSGHDTVSWYQQALGQGPQFIFQYYEEEERQRGNFPDRFSGHQFPNYSSELNVNALLLGDSALYLCASRKTGSGNTIYFGEGSWLTVV.

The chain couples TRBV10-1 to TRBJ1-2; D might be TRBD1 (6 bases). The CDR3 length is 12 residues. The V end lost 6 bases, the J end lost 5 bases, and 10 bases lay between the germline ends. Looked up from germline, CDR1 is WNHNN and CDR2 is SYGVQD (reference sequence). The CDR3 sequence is CASSPQGYGYTF. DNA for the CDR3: TGCGCCAGCAGCCCCCAGGGGTATGGCTACACCTTC.

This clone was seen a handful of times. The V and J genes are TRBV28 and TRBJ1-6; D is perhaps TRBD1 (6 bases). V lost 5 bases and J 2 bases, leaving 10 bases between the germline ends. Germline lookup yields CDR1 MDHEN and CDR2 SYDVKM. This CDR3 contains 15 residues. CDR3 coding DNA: TGTGCCAGCAGTACAGGGCCTCCCTATAATTCACCCCTCCACTTT. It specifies CASSTGPPYNSPLHF.

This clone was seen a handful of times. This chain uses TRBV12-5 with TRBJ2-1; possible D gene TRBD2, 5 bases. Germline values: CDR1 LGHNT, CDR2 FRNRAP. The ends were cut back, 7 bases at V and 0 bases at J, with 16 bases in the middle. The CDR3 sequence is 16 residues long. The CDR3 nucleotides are TGTGCTAGTGCCCCAGCCCGGGGTAGCTCCTACAATGAGCAGTTCTTC. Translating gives CASAPARGSSYNEQFF.

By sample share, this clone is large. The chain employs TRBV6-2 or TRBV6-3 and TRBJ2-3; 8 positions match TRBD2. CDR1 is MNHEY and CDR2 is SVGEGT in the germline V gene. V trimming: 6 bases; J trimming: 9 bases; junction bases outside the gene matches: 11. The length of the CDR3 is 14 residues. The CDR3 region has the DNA TGTGCCAGCAGGGCCAGCGGGAGAGTGGAGACGCAGTATTTT. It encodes CASRASGRVETQYF.

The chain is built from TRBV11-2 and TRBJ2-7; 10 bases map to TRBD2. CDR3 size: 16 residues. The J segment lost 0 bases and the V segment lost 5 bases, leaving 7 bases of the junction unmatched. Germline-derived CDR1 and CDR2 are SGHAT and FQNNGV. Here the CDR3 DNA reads TGTGCCAGCAGCGCAACTAGCGGGACGATCTCCTACGAGCAGTACTTC. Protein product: CASSATSGTISYEQYF.

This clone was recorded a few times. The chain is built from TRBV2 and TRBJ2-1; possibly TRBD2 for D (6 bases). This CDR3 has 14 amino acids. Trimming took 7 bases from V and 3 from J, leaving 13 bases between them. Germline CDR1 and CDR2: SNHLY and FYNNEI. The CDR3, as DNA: TGTGCCAGCATTTACGGGGGAAGCTACAATGAGCAGTTCTTC. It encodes CASIYGGSYNEQFF.

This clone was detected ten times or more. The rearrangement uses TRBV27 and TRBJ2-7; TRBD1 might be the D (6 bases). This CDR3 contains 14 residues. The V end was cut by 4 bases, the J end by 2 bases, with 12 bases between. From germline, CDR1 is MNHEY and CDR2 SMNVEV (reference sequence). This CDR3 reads CASSYQGKAYEQYF. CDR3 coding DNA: TGTGCCAGCAGTTATCAGGGGAAAGCCTACGAGCAGTACTTC.

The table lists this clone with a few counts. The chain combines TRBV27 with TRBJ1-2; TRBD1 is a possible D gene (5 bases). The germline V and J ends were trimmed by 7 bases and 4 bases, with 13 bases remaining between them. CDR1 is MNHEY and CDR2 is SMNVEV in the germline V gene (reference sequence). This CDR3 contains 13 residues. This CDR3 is CASTKGRGYGYTF. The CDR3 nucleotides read TGTGCCAGCACCAAAGGGAGGGGCTATGGCTACACCTTC.

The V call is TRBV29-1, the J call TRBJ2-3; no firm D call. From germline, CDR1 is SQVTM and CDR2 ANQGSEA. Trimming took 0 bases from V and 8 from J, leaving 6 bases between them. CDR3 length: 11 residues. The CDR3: CSVEDPGTQYF. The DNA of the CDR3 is TGCAGCGTTGAAGATCCCGGTACGCAGTATTTT.

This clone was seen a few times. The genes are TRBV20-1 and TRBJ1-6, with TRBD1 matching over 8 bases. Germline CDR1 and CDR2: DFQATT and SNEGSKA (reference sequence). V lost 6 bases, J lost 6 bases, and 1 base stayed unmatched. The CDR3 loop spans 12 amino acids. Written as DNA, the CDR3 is TGCAGTGCCACAGGGGGTAATTCACCCCTCCACTTT. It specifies CSATGGNSPLHF.

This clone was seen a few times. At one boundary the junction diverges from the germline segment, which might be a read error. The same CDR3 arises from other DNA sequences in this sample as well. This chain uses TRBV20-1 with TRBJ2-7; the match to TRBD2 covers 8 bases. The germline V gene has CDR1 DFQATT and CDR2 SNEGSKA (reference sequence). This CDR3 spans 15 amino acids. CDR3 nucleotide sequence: TGCAGTGCTAGCGGGGCTAGCGGGCAATCCTACGAGCATTACTTC. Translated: CSASGASGQSYEHYF.

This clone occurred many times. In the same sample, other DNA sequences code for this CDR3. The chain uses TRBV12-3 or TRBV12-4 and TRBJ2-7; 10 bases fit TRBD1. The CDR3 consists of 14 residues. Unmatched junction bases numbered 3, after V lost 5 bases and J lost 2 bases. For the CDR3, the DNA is TGTGCCAGCAGTCCGGGGACAGGGGCCTACGAGCAGTACTTC. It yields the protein CASSPGTGAYEQYF.

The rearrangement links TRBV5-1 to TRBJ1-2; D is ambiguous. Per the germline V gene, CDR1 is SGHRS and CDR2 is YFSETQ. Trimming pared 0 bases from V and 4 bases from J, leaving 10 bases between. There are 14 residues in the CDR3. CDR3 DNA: TGCGCCAGCAGCTTGGTGGCGGGCGGCTATGGCTACACCTTC. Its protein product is CASSLVAGGYGYTF.